The clone carrying this TCR beta chain has a single count. The antigen remains unidentified. This record comes from a study of vaccination and CD4 T cells after COVID-19. Study details: Cellular stimulation was performed using overlapping spike peptides derived from SARS-CoV-2, HCoV-NL63, HCoV-OC43 and HCoV-229E.

With the Oncomine TCR Beta short-read assay, DNA from cultured CD4+ T cells was sequenced. TCRdb used MiXCR to reprocess the PCR reads, holding one entry per CDR3 protein. The data contain approximately 15,000 distinct CDR3 sequences, around 48% of them seen just once; the ten biggest clones take up approximately 13%. Treatment defined: approximately nine-day PBMC culture with coronavirus spike peptide pools or control peptides (ViraFEST assay). Germline CDR1 is SNHLY and CDR2 is FYNNEI. The CDR3 contains 15 residues. The germline V and J ends were trimmed by 6 bases and 9 bases, with 18 bases remaining between them.

V is TRBV2 and J is TRBJ1-6; D is possibly TRBD1 (5 bases). The sequence was obtained from a human donor who had recovered from COVID-19. The material sequenced was CD4+ T cells from blood, cultured in vitro. CDR3 coding DNA: TGTGCCAGCAGCGCAGGGACGGCCCCTGGTTCACCCCTCCACTTT. This encodes CASSAGTAPGSPLHF.